The 10 T cell receptor beta chains below all came from one sample that was sequenced in a study. A single record per CDR3 protein comes from TCRdb applying MiXCR to the 5' RACE reads. The sample holds about 50,000 distinct CDR3 sequences; about a sixth are singletons and the top ten take approximately 2.3%. The material sequenced was naive CD4+ T cells sorted from blood. The subset denotes: naive CD4+ T cells, CD4+CD45RA+CD25-. All receptors derive from a female donor with breast cancer.

This clonotype was seen a few times. The rearrangement joins TRBV12-3 or TRBV12-4 to TRBJ1-5; 8 bases map to TRBD1. This CDR3 comprises 14 residues. Germline trimming cut 3 bases from V and 6 bases from J; bases unmatched to any gene: 4. DNA of the CDR3: TGTGCCAGCAGTTTCCAGGGGGCCACTCAGCCCCAGCATTTT. It specifies CASSFQGATQPQHF.

The rearrangement uses TRBV28 and TRBJ1-3; D not resolved. This CDR3 comprises 12 residues. Between the trimmed V and J ends, which lost 8 bases and 3 bases, there was a span of 8 bases. CDR1 and CDR2 (germline): MDHEN, SYDVKM. The CDR3 sequence: CASGLNGNTIYF. CDR3 coding DNA: TGTGCCAGCGGGCTTAATGGAAACACCATATATTTT.

This clonotype has only a few counts. The CDR3 DNA follows: TGTGCCAGCAGTTCCTCATGGATTAGGAAACTGTTTTTT. Amino acid sequence: CASSSSWIRKLFF. The V call is TRBV28, the J call TRBJ1-4; D unclear. The ends were cut back, 4 bases at V and 11 bases at J, with 14 bases in the middle. The germline V gene encodes CDR1 MDHEN and CDR2 SYDVKM. The CDR3 contains 13 residues.

This clonotype was seen a handful of times. The chain links TRBV5-1 to TRBJ1-1; D not resolved. Germline V gene sequence: CDR1 SGHRS, CDR2 YFSETQ. V gave up 1 base and J gave up 1 base, with 14 bases separating them. The CDR3 sequence is 16 residues long. CDR3 amino acids: CASSLLPSGENTEAFF. DNA of the CDR3: TGCGCCAGCAGCTTGCTTCCCAGCGGGGAGAACACTGAAGCTTTCTTT.

This clonotype was seen at least ten times. The rearrangement uses TRBV28 and TRBJ1-4; no definite D call. Per the germline V gene, CDR1 is MDHEN and CDR2 is SYDVKM. Trimming cost V 3 bases and J 1 base, with 6 bases left between them. The CDR3 runs 14 residues. CDR3 protein: CASSFRLTNEKLFF. As DNA, the CDR3 is TGTGCCAGCAGTTTCAGGTTAACTAATGAAAAACTGTTTTTT.

This clonotype was picked up one time. V gene TRBV25-1 combines with J gene TRBJ2-5; 11 bases are shared with TRBD2. Germline V CDR1 and CDR2: MGHDK, SYGVNS. Unmatched junction bases numbered 9, after V lost 5 bases and J lost 4 bases. This CDR3 is built from 16 residues. CDR3 region: CASSPGLAVLRETQYF. The CDR3 DNA reads TGTGCCAGCAGTCCGGGACTAGCGGTACTCCGAGAGACCCAGTACTTC.

A note on this clonotype: Relative to the germline gene, one junction end is altered; a read error may explain this. This sequence joins TRBV5-1 and TRBJ2-2, with D possibly being TRBD2 (5 bases). The germline V gene encodes CDR1 SGHRS and CDR2 YFSETQ. This CDR3 has 16 residues. CDR3 DNA sequence: TGCGCCAGCAGCTTGCGAGGAACGGGGAACGCCGGGGAGCTGTTTTTT. This sequence encodes CASSLRGTGNAGELFF. The variable domain in full, completed from reference TRBV5-1 and TRBJ2-2, reads KAGVTQTPRYLIKTRGQQVTLSCSPISGHRSVSWYQQTPGQGLQFLFEYFSETQRNKGNFPGRFSGRQFSNSRSEMNVSTLELGDSALYLCASSLRGTGNAGELFFGEGSRLTVL.

This clonotype was observed a few times. Compared with germline, one end of the junction differs, possibly owing to a read error. The chain links TRBV5-1 to TRBJ1-1, with D unclear. Germline CDR1 reads SGHRS; CDR2 reads YFSETQ. The CDR3 contains 13 residues. CDR3 in amino acids: CPSSSSGWAKAFF. The CDR3 bases are TGCCCCAGCAGCTCTTCAGGTTGGGCGAAAGCTTTCTTT.

This clonotype was seen a handful of times. The rearrangement links TRBV7-2 to TRBJ2-7, with D perhaps given as TRBD1 or TRBD2 (6 bases each). V lost 1 base, J lost 0 bases, and 16 bases lay in between. Germline CDR1 SGHTA, CDR2 FQGNSA. There are 17 residues in the CDR3. The CDR3 region has the DNA TGTGCCAGCAGCTTAGTGGGGGGCAGGGCTGGCTCCTACGAGCAGTACTTC. Amino acid sequence: CASSLVGGRAGSYEQYF. The full variable domain, in which reference TRBV7-2 and TRBJ2-7 provide the parts outside the CDR3, is GAGVSQSPSNKVTEKGKDVELRCDPISGHTALYWYRQSLGQGLEFLIYFQGNSAPDKSGLPSDRFSAERTGGSVSTLTIQRTQQEDSAVYLCASSLVGGRAGSYEQYFGPGTRLTVT.

This clonotype was counted a few times. The chain employs TRBV9 and TRBJ1-3; D call uncertain. This CDR3 region has 16 residues. V shed 3 bases and J shed 0 bases, with 13 bases lying between them. Germline assignment: CDR1 SGDLS and CDR2 YYNGEE. The CDR3 DNA is TGTGCCAGCAGCGCCCCTCAGCAACTCTCTGGAAACACCATATATTTT. Protein product: CASSAPQQLSGNTIYF.